This T cell receptor (beta chain) was sequenced in a study of human thymus T cells. The CDR3 covers 13 residues. V dropped 5 bases and J dropped 1 base, with 8 bases sitting between them. CDR1 is LNHDA, CDR2 SQIVND, per germline (reference sequence). Study-wide findings and caveats: There were highly overlapping thymic repertoires among unrelated individuals, as related research reported. In thymic and blood repertoires alike, V and J usage looked biased.

Method: immunoSEQ multiplex PCR; TCRdb's copy keeps in-frame clones and lacks some. The profile covers roughly 120,000 clones, with over 85% appearing a single time and around 0.022% taken by the ten largest. Thymic samples were excised during corrective heart operations. Donors were healthy Finnish babies undergoing corrective operations for congenital heart defects. About this clone itself: Antigen unknown.

V and J are TRBV19 and TRBJ1-1, with D possibly TRBD1 on 6 matching bases. The TCR comes from a boy under two years old with a congenital heart defect but otherwise immunologically healthy. The source material was thymus tissue. CDR3: CASSATGNTEAFF. The CDR3 DNA reads as TGTGCCAGTAGTGCGACAGGGAACACTGAAGCTTTCTTT.